This entry describes one T cell receptor beta chain. Its cognate antigen has yet to be identified. Base qualities are not provided; no much larger clone lies one nucleotide away. Using the deep immunoSEQ assay, multiplex PCR amplified TCR CDR3 regions from genomic DNA. Extracted genomic DNA from each cell subset was spread evenly across all wells of several immunoSEQ 96-well plates, with each plate serving as a replicate. For sorted subsets, around 200 ng genomic DNA, equal to approximately 30,000 T cell genomes, was loaded into each replicate PCR. Purified libraries were quantified with a Qubit 3.0 fluorometer, sized on a Bioanalyzer 2100, and re-quantified with the KAPA Library Quantification kit. Every immunoSEQ 96-well plate was sequenced on a separate single-read 150-cycle Illumina NextSeq 550 flow cell. Per the original workflow: The immunoSEQ output contained only junctional sequences without quality scores, so filtering could not match that applied to full-length reads. To assign V/J genes and CDR3, sequences were annotated against IMGT germline references using PyIR, a Python wrapper for IgBLAST v1.9. Reads were removed for weak V/J assignments (E-value above 1e-6), missing CDR3, stop codons, out-of-frame junctions, or ambiguous translated residues. V3J clonotypes were defined by identical inferred V gene, J gene, and CDR3 amino acid sequence. Percentage overlap between repertoires was computed as shared unique clonotypes divided by the size of the smaller repertoire. Repertoire richness was assessed with RTK rarefaction, the Chao1 estimator, and Recon v2.1 estimates of unobserved clonotypes. OLGA was used to compute generation probabilities for all TCRbeta clonotypes that the gDNA method yielded from a few donors. TCRdb retrieved this table from immuneACCESS and kept in-frame rearrangements only. Not all clones are present; in checked studies, unresolved V genes account for under half, and no reason is known for the remainder. V and J calls and clone size are copied from that table; D and trimming were computed from the DNA. Recorded for this sample are 2 million to 2.5 million clones; 85% to 95% of them occurred a single time. In total, the top ten clones hold about 1.8% of the sample.

The data derive from a study of shared clonotypes between healthy human individuals (dated by TCRdb to 2018 to 2021). Context from the whole study: A couple of women and a few men aged 18 to 49 years were included in the cohort. Leukapheresis yielded between about 0.85 and 9.5 billion PBMCs per donor. For each donor, CD4 naive and CD4 memory were each run on three plates, CD8 naive on two plates, and CD8 memory on one plate. Different laboratories and diverse techniques were used to prepare libraries and sequence TCR repertoires, to increase sequencing depth and limit assay-specific biases. To estimate repertoire size and how much clonotypes are shared between individuals, the study performed deep sequencing of blood TCR repertoires from a handful of healthy adults. Points the paper makes about the study in general: Pairwise subsampling led to the expectation that sequencing depth would affect the degree of clonotype sharing among donors. Even with the large sequencing depth, rarefaction of the sorted-subset datasets indicated that sequencing was incomplete. The genetic and exposure-history diversity represented was limited by the small number of donors. Clonotypes shared by all four sorted-subset donors showed higher generation probabilities than non-shared clonotypes. When four donors were compared, the shared fraction of clonotypes was 5% to 6.5% for naive CD4, over 3% for naive CD8, roughly 2.5% for memory CD4, and 0.35% to 0.4% for memory CD8. Only blood was sampled, and tissue TCR repertoires likely differ from those in blood. Naive subsets generally had larger estimated clonotype richness than memory subsets.

CD8 naive samples consisted of CD45RO-negative cells that were positively selected for CCR7, yielding a CD45RA+CCR7+ population without TemRA cells. Healthy HIV-negative adults with no recently reported acute infections or vaccinations were included as donors. Every donor was a Caucasian adult residing in Nashville, Tennessee, USA. After blood collection by leukapheresis, PBMCs were isolated using Ficoll-Histopaque density gradient centrifugation and then cryopreserved in the vapor phase of liquid nitrogen. Purity and quantity of every magnetically sorted T cell population were checked by analytical flow cytometry. Each sorted fraction had its genomic DNA isolated and then quantified by UV absorbance on a Nanodrop 2000c. The receptor was isolated from a man between 18 and 29 years old in good health. Some clones in this sample may be carry-over from other donors' samples. Sequences were obtained from naive CD8+ T cells from PBMCs. Reading the label with the study, this specimen's cell subset or site is: CD45RA+CCR7+.

The base sequence is TGCGCCAGCAGCCTGAGACAGCAGCCAATCAATGGCTACACCTTC. It encodes CASSLRQQPINGYTF. This chain is built from TRBV5-1 and TRBJ1-2; the D gene is perhaps TRBD1, on 5 matching bases. For CDR1 and CDR2, the germline V gene lists SGHRS and YFSETQ. Cut back by 4 bases and 6 bases, the V and J ends lie 19 bases apart. Measured from the cysteine to the phenylalanine, the CDR3 is 15 residues long. CDR3 DNA only is kept here, 45 bases in frame from base 1.